This T cell receptor beta chain was documented in a study of long-term antiretroviral therapy in people with HIV. Notes on the study in general: Whichever time point was examined, clones expanded before ART dominated the repertoire.

All donors provided no fewer than one pre-ART and no fewer than two post-ART PBMC samples. All participants with HIV were treated in the United States. In regard to this clone: Its antigen is unidentified.

The CDR3 runs 12 residues. Trimming took 9 bases from V and 0 from J, leaving 8 bases between them. The V gene's germline CDR1 is LNHDA and CDR2 SQIVND (reference sequence). The libraries were made with immunoSEQ v3.0 at survey level. The sequencing target was 40,000-50,000 T-cell genomes per sample. The repertoire was sequenced with immunoSEQ multiplex PCR; TCRdb's copy has only in-frame clones and lacks some. There are some 48,000 clones in the sample; about 86% occur only once, and approximately 3.2% lies in the top ten. The chain couples TRBV19 to TRBJ1-1; no clear D. Source: unsorted PBMCs, taken 0.8 years after starting antiretroviral therapy. The receptor was derived from a woman under 30 with HIV. In nucleotides, the CDR3 is TGTGCCAGCCGTAGATTGAACACTGAAGCTTTCTTT. It is translated as CASRRLNTEAFF.